The 25 T cell receptor beta chains below come from one sample, sequenced in a study of blood T cell repertoires in COVID-19. Profiling relied on immunoSEQ multiplex PCR, and the TCRdb table lists in-frame clones only, not all of them. The repertoire holds about 82,000 clones, with around two thirds as singletons. The sequencing sample was made of peripheral blood. The origin of the receptors is a human donor with acute or convalescent COVID-19. The donor label of this sample is uncertain.

The V call is TRBV28, the J call TRBJ1-5, with D perhaps matching TRBD1 (6 bases). Trimming stripped 10 bases from V and 2 bases from J, with 15 bases between. The germline V gene encodes CDR1 MDHEN and CDR2 SYDVKM. The CDR3 sequence is 14 residues long. The CDR3 is CATKGGWGNQPQHF. The CDR3, as DNA: TGTGCCACTAAAGGGGGTTGGGGCAATCAGCCCCAGCATTTT.

V usage is TRBV6-5 and J usage is TRBJ2-5, with 10 positions matching TRBD1. Germline CDR1 and CDR2: MNHEY and SVGAGI. V shed 6 bases and J 5 bases; nucleotides not matched to a gene: 9. The CDR3 is made up of 15 amino acids. The CDR3 DNA reads TGTGCCAGCAGACGGACAGGGGGGGGTACGGAGACCCAGTACTTC. It codes for CASRRTGGGTETQYF.

The genes are TRBV7-2 and TRBJ1-2; no clear D. Germline assignment: CDR1 SGHTA and CDR2 FQGNSA. Trimming took off 5 bases at V and 8 bases at J, with 9 bases between the two ends. This CDR3 contains 11 residues. In DNA form, the CDR3 reads TGTGCCAGCAGCAACAATAAGGGCTACACCTTC. It translates to CASSNNKGYTF.

This clone is a singleton in its sample. Here the CDR3 reads CASSATNRGRSTIPQYF. Written as DNA, the CDR3 is TGTGCCAGCAGCGCTACTAACAGGGGCCGCTCAACCATCCCGCAGTATTTT. This sequence joins TRBV9 and TRBJ2-3, with 7 bases aligning to TRBD1. CDR1 and CDR2 (germline): SGDLS, YYNGEE. Unmatched junction bases numbered 20, after V lost 3 bases and J lost 10 bases. This CDR3 has 17 amino acids.

CDR3 DNA sequence: TGTGCCAGCAGTATTTCAGGGGGACGTAAAGGGTCTGAAGCTTTCTTT. Translated: CASSISGGRKGSEAFF. The genes are TRBV2 and TRBJ1-1; 7 nucleotides agree with TRBD1. The J segment lost 6 bases and the V segment lost 5 bases, leaving 15 bases of the junction unmatched. Germline loops: CDR1 SNHLY, CDR2 FYNNEI. This CDR3 comprises 16 residues.

This clone was seen once. The J gene is TRBJ2-2, the V gene TRBV30, with 8 bases lining up with TRBD1. Germline V gene sequence: CDR1 GTSNPN, CDR2 SVGIG (reference sequence). This CDR3 comprises 15 residues. V lost 2 bases and J lost 4; bases outside the gene matches: 6. CDR3 in amino acids: CAWSPGGATTGELFF. CDR3 DNA: TGTGCCTGGAGTCCAGGGGGCGCGACCACCGGGGAGCTGTTTTTT.

This chain joins TRBV7-3 and TRBJ2-6; 11 bases agree with TRBD2. V shed 2 bases and J 0 bases; nucleotides not matched to a gene: 6. CDR1 is SGHTA and CDR2 is FQGTGA in the germline V gene. This CDR3 region has 19 residues. CDR3 sequence (DNA): TGTGCCAGCAGCTTATCACTAGCGGGAGTGAACTCTGGGGCCAACGTCCTGACTTTC. Translated: CASSLSLAGVNSGANVLTF.

CDR3 in amino acids: CASSSTARQGNQPQHF. The CDR3 DNA sequence: TGTGCCAGCAGTTCCACCGCCCGACAGGGCAATCAGCCCCAGCATTTT. The V and J genes are TRBV27 and TRBJ1-5; a weak D match, TRBD1 (6 bases). Germline assignment: CDR1 MNHEY and CDR2 SMNVEV (reference sequence). The germline V and J ends were trimmed by 4 bases and 2 bases, with 15 bases remaining between them. This CDR3 spans 16 amino acids.

The chain is built from TRBV30 and TRBJ2-1, with TRBD1 identical over 9 bases. This CDR3 comprises 15 residues. Looked up from germline, CDR1 is GTSNPN and CDR2 is SVGIG (reference sequence). V gave up 2 bases and J gave up 2 bases; unmatched junction bases: 4. The CDR3 protein is CAWSPGTGTYNEQFF. CDR3 sequence (DNA): TGTGCCTGGAGTCCCGGGACAGGGACCTACAATGAGCAGTTCTTC.

V is TRBV5-1 and J is TRBJ2-3, with 8 bases lining up with TRBD2. CDR1 is SGHRS, CDR2 YFSETQ, per germline. The CDR3 length is 15 residues. V was pared by 0 bases and J by 2 bases, with 2 bases of the junction left unmatched. CDR3 nucleotide sequence: TGCGCCAGCAGCTTGGTTAGCGGGAACACAGATACGCAGTATTTT. It is translated as CASSLVSGNTDTQYF.

This clone has only one observation. V gene TRBV24-1 combines with J gene TRBJ1-2, with D possibly being TRBD1 (6 bases). V was shortened by 4 bases and J by 5 bases, with 10 bases between the two germline ends. Germline V CDR1 and CDR2: KGHDR, SFDVKD. This CDR3 contains 13 residues. CDR3 protein: CATSEATGYGYTF. CDR3 nucleotide sequence: TGTGCCACCAGTGAGGCGACAGGATATGGCTACACCTTC.

The gene calls are TRBV9 and TRBJ2-1; TRBD1 aligns across 8 bases. The CDR3 has 19 amino acids. The ends lost 0 bases at V and 0 bases at J; junction bases unmatched: 11. Germline CDR1 SGDLS, CDR2 YYNGEE. This CDR3 reads CASSVAPGTGGSSYNEQFF. The CDR3 DNA reads as TGTGCCAGCAGCGTAGCCCCGGGGACAGGCGGTAGCTCCTACAATGAGCAGTTCTTC.

The V gene is TRBV6-5, the J gene TRBJ2-2; TRBD2 aligns across 11 bases. The length of the CDR3 is 14 residues. Trimming took 6 bases from V and 5 from J; bases not matched to a gene: 2. Germline V CDR1 and CDR2: MNHEY, SVGAGI. The CDR3 DNA reads as TGTGCCAGCAGACTAGCGGGAGATACCGGGGAGCTGTTTTTT. Translated, it gives CASRLAGDTGELFF.

The chain carries TRBV7-9 and TRBJ2-1; D remains unclear. Per the germline V gene, CDR1 is SEHNR and CDR2 is FQNEAQ (reference sequence). Trimming removed 5 bases from V and 0 bases from J, with 17 bases in between. The CDR3 has 17 residues. CDR3 in amino acids: CASSTPPQVSSYNEQFF. The CDR3 DNA follows: TGTGCCAGCAGCACACCCCCCCAGGTTAGCTCCTACAATGAGCAGTTCTTC. Looking up the rest from reference TRBV7-9 and TRBJ2-1 gives the full variable domain: DTGVSQNPRHKITKRGQNVTFRCDPISEHNRLYWYRQTLGQGPEFLTYFQNEAQLEKSRLLSDRFSAERPKGSFSTLEIQRTEQGDSAMYLCASSTPPQVSSYNEQFFGPGTRLTVL.

This rearrangement joins TRBV2 to TRBJ1-5; D may be TRBD1 (6 bases). The CDR3 extends over 13 amino acids. Trimming took 6 bases from V and 4 from J, leaving 10 bases between them. The germline gives CDR1 SNHLY, CDR2 FYNNEI. DNA for the CDR3: TGTGCCAGCAGGGAGGACAGAAATCAGCCCCAGCATTTT. This sequence encodes CASREDRNQPQHF.

The rearrangement links TRBV27 to TRBJ2-3; 9 bases align to TRBD2. V gave up 2 bases and J gave up 0 bases; unmatched junction bases: 0. The CDR3 runs 15 residues. The germline gives CDR1 MNHEY, CDR2 SMNVEV (reference sequence). The CDR3 loop is CASSLTSGSTDTQYF. The CDR3 DNA sequence: TGTGCCAGCAGTTTAACTAGCGGGAGCACAGATACGCAGTATTTT.

The CDR3 loop reads CASSIGYGNQPQHF. In nucleotides, the CDR3 is TGTGCCAGTAGTATAGGCTACGGCAATCAGCCCCAGCATTTT. The chain combines TRBV19 with TRBJ1-5; unclear D gene. The V gene lost 1 base and the J gene lost 2 bases, with 6 bases spanning the gap. Germline loops: CDR1 LNHDA, CDR2 SQIVND (reference sequence). The CDR3 is made up of 14 amino acids. Based on the CDR3 plus reference TRBV19 and TRBJ1-5, the full variable domain is DGGITQSPKYLFRKEGQNVTLSCEQNLNHDAMYWYRQDPGQGLRLIYYSQIVNDFQKGDIAEGYSVSREKKESFPLTVTSAQKNPTAFYLCASSIGYGNQPQHFGDGTRLSIL.

CDR3 sequence (DNA): TGTGCCAGCAGCTTGGGTCGACAGGGCTTCTATGGCTACACCTTC. Protein: CASSLGRQGFYGYTF. The chain links TRBV5-6 to TRBJ1-2, with 7 bases aligning to TRBD1. The CDR3 sequence is 15 residues long. From germline, CDR1 is SGHDT and CDR2 YYEEEE. V lost 0 bases, J lost 4 bases, and 6 bases stayed unmatched. Full variable domain (missing parts from reference TRBV5-6 and TRBJ1-2): DAGVTQSPTHLIKTRGQQVTLRCSPKSGHDTVSWYQQALGQGPQFIFQYYEEEERQRGNFPDRFSGHQFPNYSSELNVNALLLGDSALYLCASSLGRQGFYGYTFGSGTRLTVV.

The V gene is TRBV5-1, the J gene TRBJ2-2, with a weak D call TRBD2 (5 bases). V gave up 5 bases and J gave up 6 bases, with 11 bases separating them. The length of the CDR3 is 13 residues. Germline V gene sequence: CDR1 SGHRS, CDR2 YFSETQ. The CDR3 spells CASRLVGAGELFF. As DNA, the CDR3 is TGCGCCAGCAGACTAGTCGGGGCCGGGGAGCTGTTTTTT.

The chain joins TRBV4-1 to TRBJ2-3, with D unclear. The CDR3 consists of 17 residues. Germline V gives CDR1 MGHRA, CDR2 YSYEKL. The ends were cut back, 0 bases at V and 2 bases at J, with 15 bases in the middle. CDR3 loop: CASSQDAVRSFTDTQYF. Written as DNA, the CDR3 is TGCGCCAGCAGCCAAGATGCAGTGAGGAGCTTCACAGATACGCAGTATTTT.

This clone was seen once. This sequence joins TRBV6-5 and TRBJ1-1; D is possibly TRBD1 (6 bases). V lost 2 bases and J 7 bases, leaving 11 bases between the germline ends. This CDR3 comprises 13 residues. CDR1 is MNHEY and CDR2 is SVGAGI in the germline V gene. The CDR3 DNA is TGTGCCAGCAGTTACACTAACAGGGTTGAAGCTTTCTTT. Its protein product is CASSYTNRVEAFF.

The rearrangement links TRBV28 to TRBJ2-2, with D possibly being TRBD2 (5 bases). Looked up from germline, CDR1 is MDHEN and CDR2 is SYDVKM. The CDR3 runs to 13 residues. The V and J ends lost 10 bases and 7 bases respectively, with 16 bases between them. The CDR3 region is CATLYEGGGELFF. CDR3 bases: TGTGCCACACTCTACGAGGGTGGCGGGGAGCTGTTTTTT.

This clone was seen just once. The rearrangement uses TRBV5-1 and TRBJ1-6; D is uncertain. V was clipped by 5 bases and J by 3 bases, with 9 bases between them. CDR1 is SGHRS, CDR2 YFSETQ, per germline. This CDR3 is built from 14 residues. CDR3 sequence reads: CASSQEVYNSPLHF. The CDR3, as DNA: TGCGCCAGCAGTCAGGAGGTCTATAATTCACCCCTCCACTTT.

J is TRBJ1-2 and V is TRBV28; TRBD1 matches at 7 bases. Unmatched junction bases numbered 2, after V lost 2 bases and J lost 2 bases. CDR1 MDHEN and CDR2 SYDVKM come from the germline V gene. The CDR3 has 14 residues. CDR3 sequence reads: CASSLGTVNYGYTF. The CDR3 bases are TGTGCCAGCAGTTTAGGGACAGTAAACTATGGCTACACCTTC.

The rearrangement uses TRBV24-1 and TRBJ2-7, with 8 bases lining up with TRBD1. V shed 5 bases and J 3 bases; nucleotides not matched to a gene: 8. CDR3 size: 15 residues. Germline V gives CDR1 KGHDR, CDR2 SFDVKD. The CDR3 DNA is TGTGCCACCAGTGGCGGCACTACAGGGGGCTACGAGCAGTACTTC. The encoded protein is CATSGGTTGGYEQYF.